This T cell receptor beta chain was retrieved from a study of cytomegalovirus exposure and HLA in healthy donors. Broader study findings: Whilst most TCR sequences proved rare, a subset of public TCRs occurred across many donors.

PCR amplification relied on 60 Vbeta primers (plus 13 Jbeta primers). Original methodology: An analysis that came later counted some 85 million unique TCR beta chains, about 10 million shared. The data were produced by immunoSEQ multiplex PCR, yet TCRdb's version contains in-frame clones alone and is incomplete. That table is the source of V, J and clone size, and D and trimming were worked out from the DNA. The table has 100,000 to 150,000 clones, roughly 85% seen once; the top ten hold over 3%. As regards this clone: As yet, its antigen is unknown.

V lost 1 base, J lost 8 bases, and 10 bases stayed unmatched. This CDR3 has 14 residues. Germline V gives CDR1 GTSNPN, CDR2 SVGIG (reference sequence). Sequenced sample: PBMCs. This receptor was obtained from a woman in her thirties or forties in good health and CMV-seropositive. The V call is TRBV30, the J call TRBJ1-2, with TRBD1 matching over 7 bases. CDR3 in amino acids: CAWSDQLGTDGYTF. In DNA form, the CDR3 reads TGTGCCTGGAGTGACCAATTAGGGACAGACGGCTACACCTTC.